A selection of T cell receptor beta chains follows, all from one sample in a study of Ad26.COV2.S vaccination and SARS-CoV-2 variants. TCRdb's table, derived via immunoSEQ multiplex PCR, lists solely in-frame clones and lacks some. The table records around 300,000 clones, about nine tenths of them present only once. The sequencing here drew on peripheral blood, taken in a trial of Ad26.COV2.S vaccine versus placebo. Receptor source: a person aged 18 to 65 who received the Ad26.COV2.S COVID-19 vaccine or a placebo. Each CDR3 is given with its conserved first and last residue. The D gene is left open where the match is weak. Clone size is stated in some rows and not others, as once, few, many or a class when expanded.

j_gene | abundance | v_gene | d_gene | CDR3nt | CDR3aa
TRBJ2-3 | - | TRBV9 | - | TGTGCCAGCAGCGTTGGGTTGAGAGAGACAGATACGCAGTATTTT | CASSVGLRETDTQYF
TRBJ2-7 | - | TRBV7-2 | TRBD2 | TGTGCCAGCAGCTTCCGGACTAGCGGACTTAGCTCCTACGAGCAGTACTTC | CASSFRTSGLSSYEQYF
TRBJ1-5 | - | TRBV6-4 | - | TGTGCCAGCAGTGAGGGTGAATATCAGCCCCAGCATTTT | CASSEGEYQPQHF
TRBJ2-5 | - | TRBV30 | TRBD1 | TGTGCCTGGAGTGTCAGGGACAGGGCCGAAGACACCCAGTACTTC | CAWSVRDRAEDTQYF
TRBJ2-5 | - | TRBV19 | - | TGTGCCAGTGCCTCCCACCGGGGGCAAGAGACCCAGTACTTC | CASASHRGQETQYF
TRBJ1-2 | - | TRBV4-3 | - | TGCGCCAGCAAGAGCGCAAACATGGCGCAGGGCTACACCTTC | CASKSANMAQGYTF
TRBJ2-1 | - | TRBV27 | TRBD2 | TGTGCCAGCTCCCAATGGGCACTAGCGTTAGGGATCAATGAGCAGTTCTTC | CASSQWALALGINEQFF
TRBJ1-5 | - | TRBV2 | - | TGTGCCAGCAGTTGGGGCAGACCTAATCAGCCCCAGCATTTT | CASSWGRPNQPQHF
TRBJ1-1 | - | TRBV4-3 | - | TGCGCCAGCAGCCCTCAGAACTGGGGCACTGAAGCTTTCTTT | CASSPQNWGTEAFF
TRBJ1-4 | - | TRBV5-5 | - | TGTGCCAGCAGCTTAGGAGGGACTGCAACTAATGAAAAACTGTTTTTT | CASSLGGTATNEKLFF
TRBJ2-1 | - | TRBV19 | TRBD2 | TGTGCCAGTAGCCCTAGCGGGACAACCTACAATGAGCAGTTCTTC | CASSPSGTTYNEQFF
TRBJ1-3 | once | TRBV7-9 | - | TGTGCCAGCACCTTGAGTGAAAACACCATATATTTT | CASTLSENTIYF
TRBJ2-1 | once | TRBV7-9 | - | TGTGCCAGCAGCTCGCCTACTAGTTCCGGTGAGCAGTTCTTC | CASSSPTSSGEQFF
TRBJ1-5 | - | TRBV6-5 | - | TGTGCCAGCAGTTACGGAGGAATCCAGCATTTT | CASSYGGIQHF
TRBJ1-1 | - | TRBV19 | - | TGTGCCAGTAGTATCGACAGGATGAACACTGAAGCTTTCTTT | CASSIDRMNTEAFF
TRBJ1-4 | - | TRBV19 | - | TGTGCCAGTAGTATACAAGGGCAGCCTAATGAAAAACTGTTTTTT | CASSIQGQPNEKLFF
TRBJ1-2 | - | TRBV28 | - | TGTGCCAGCAGTTTGGTCAGGTCCTATGGCTACACCTTC | CASSLVRSYGYTF
TRBJ2-4 | - | TRBV4-1 | - | TGCGCCAGCAGCCAAGAGCCAGGGTCTCTAAACATTCAGTACTTC | CASSQEPGSLNIQYF
TRBJ2-6 | - | TRBV5-1 | TRBD2 | TGCGCCAGCAGCCTCCCGACTAGCATAACCTCTGGGGCCAACGTCCTGACTTTC | CASSLPTSITSGANVLTF
TRBJ1-5 | - | TRBV28 | - | TGTGCCAGCAGTACTCACCCCGGGACGCTACTAGGGACCCAGCATTTT | CASSTHPGTLLGTQHF
TRBJ1-1 | - | TRBV7-2 | - | TGTGCCAGCAGCTTGGGGTCTGGCAGCACTGAAGCTTTCTTT | CASSLGSGSTEAFF
TRBJ1-1 | - | TRBV6-6 | - | TGTGCCAGCAACATCCGGGCAGACACTGAAGCTTTCTTT | CASNIRADTEAFF
TRBJ2-7 | - | TRBV5-1 | - | TGCGCCAGCAGCTTGGGGCAGGGTTCATACGAGCAGTACTTC | CASSLGQGSYEQYF
TRBJ1-6 | - | TRBV27 | - | TGTGCCAGCAGTTTATCCATTGTTGGGGGGTTTAATTCACCCCTCCACTTT | CASSLSIVGGFNSPLHF
TRBJ2-3 | - | TRBV7-2 | TRBD2 | TGTGCCAGCAGCTTGGCACTAGCGGGGGGCACAGATACGCAGTATTTT | CASSLALAGGTDTQYF
TRBJ2-2 | - | TRBV7-9 | - | TGTGCCAGCAGCTCCTACCAGGTCACCGGGGAGCTGTTTTTT | CASSSYQVTGELFF
TRBJ2-5 | - | TRBV6-6 | TRBD2 | TGTGCCAGCAGAGCGGGACTAGGGTATGAGACCCAGTACTTC | CASRAGLGYETQYF
TRBJ2-1 | - | TRBV5-1 | TRBD2 | TGCGCCAGCAGCTCGAGACTAGCGGGGGCCAGGGAGTTCTTC | CASSSRLAGAREFF
TRBJ2-3 | - | TRBV7-9 | TRBD2 | TGTGCCAGCAGCGACGGACTAGCGGGGGGGTTGTCTGGCACAGATACGCAGTATTTT | CASSDGLAGGLSGTDTQYF
TRBJ2-1 | - | TRBV18 | TRBD2 | TGTGCCAGCTCACTCGGACTAGCGGGAGTCAATGAGCAGTTCTTC | CASSLGLAGVNEQFF